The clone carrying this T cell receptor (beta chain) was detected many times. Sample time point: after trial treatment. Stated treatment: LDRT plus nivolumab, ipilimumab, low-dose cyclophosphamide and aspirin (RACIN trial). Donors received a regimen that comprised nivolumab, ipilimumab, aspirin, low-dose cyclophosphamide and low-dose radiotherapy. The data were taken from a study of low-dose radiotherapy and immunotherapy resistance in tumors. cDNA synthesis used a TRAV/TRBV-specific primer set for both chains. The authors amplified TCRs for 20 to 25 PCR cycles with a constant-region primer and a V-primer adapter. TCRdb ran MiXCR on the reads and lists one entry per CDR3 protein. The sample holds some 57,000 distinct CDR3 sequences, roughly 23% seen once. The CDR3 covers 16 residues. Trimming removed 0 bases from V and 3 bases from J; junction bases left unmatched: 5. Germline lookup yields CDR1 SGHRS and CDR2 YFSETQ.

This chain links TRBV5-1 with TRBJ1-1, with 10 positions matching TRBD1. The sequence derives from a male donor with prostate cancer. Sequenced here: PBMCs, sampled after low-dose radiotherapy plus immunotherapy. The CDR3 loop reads CASSLGQGAFYTEAFF. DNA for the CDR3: TGCGCCAGCAGCTTGGGACAGGGGGCCTTTTACACTGAAGCTTTCTTT.